These T cell receptor beta chains were read from a single sample in a study of cytomegalovirus exposure and HLA in healthy donors. Assay used: immunoSEQ multiplex PCR; TCRdb lists only in-frame clones, some missing. The top ten clones hold around 3.6% of a sample with around 150,000 clones, about 76% of them seen once. Sequencing input: PBMCs. The origin of the receptors is a man aged 18 to 29 in good health and CMV-seronegative. Each CDR3 is given with its conserved first and last residue. A D gene is named only where the DNA matches it firmly. Size tells how often a clone was seen (once, few, many) or the class of an expanded clone, and some rows leave it out.

d_gene,abundance,v_gene,j_gene,CDR3aa,CDR3nt
-,-,TRBV11-2,TRBJ2-3,CASSPGRAYLTDTQYF,TGTGCCAGCAGCCCGGGCAGGGCATACCTCACAGATACGCAGTATTTT
TRBD1,-,TRBV5-4,TRBJ2-7,CASSPAGQAAIHEQYF,TGTGCCAGCAGCCCGGCGGGACAGGCGGCGATCCACGAGCAGTACTTC
TRBD1,-,TRBV5-4,TRBJ2-7,CASSWGQGKYEQYF,TGTGCCAGCAGCTGGGGACAGGGCAAATACGAGCAGTACTTC
-,-,TRBV10-3,TRBJ2-3,CASSLDYNADTQYF,TGTGCCTCGTCACTGGACTACAACGCAGATACGCAGTATTTT
TRBD2,few,TRBV11-3,TRBJ2-4,CASSLGGGGQNIQYF,TGTGCCAGCAGCTTAGGAGGCGGGGGTCAAAACATTCAGTACTTC
TRBD2,once,TRBV14,TRBJ2-3,CASSPGLAGRTDTQYF,TGTGCCAGCAGCCCGGGACTAGCGGGACGCACAGATACGCAGTATTTT
TRBD2,once,TRBV6-6,TRBJ2-3,CASRLAGGHTDTQYF,TGTGCCAGCAGACTAGCGGGGGGGCACACAGATACGCAGTATTTT
TRBD1,-,TRBV5-4,TRBJ1-6,CASSQTGQGWNSPLHF,TGTGCCAGCAGCCAAACCGGACAGGGGTGGAATTCACCCCTCCACTTT
-,-,TRBV4-1,TRBJ2-1,CASTRLDSYNEQFF,TGCGCCAGCACGCGGCTAGACTCCTACAATGAGCAGTTCTTC
-,-,TRBV27,TRBJ2-7,CASSDQGSYEQYF,TGTGCCAGTTCCGATCAGGGATCCTACGAGCAGTACTTC
TRBD1,few,TRBV7-9,TRBJ2-7,CASSTWTGGREQYF,TGTGCCAGCAGCACCTGGACAGGGGGACGCGAGCAGTACTTC
-,-,TRBV6-5,TRBJ1-1,CASRYADRLNTEAFF,TGTGCCAGCAGATACGCAGACAGGCTGAACACTGAAGCTTTCTTT